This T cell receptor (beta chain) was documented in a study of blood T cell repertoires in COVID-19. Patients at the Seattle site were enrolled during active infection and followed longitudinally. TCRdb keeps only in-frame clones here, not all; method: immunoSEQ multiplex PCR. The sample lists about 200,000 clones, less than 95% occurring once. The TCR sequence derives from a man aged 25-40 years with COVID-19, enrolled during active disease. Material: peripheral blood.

The DNA for the CDR3 is TGTGCCAGCAGTTATCGGGGGACCGGGGAGCTGTTTTTT. Translated, it gives CASSYRGTGELFF. V is TRBV3-1 (or the pseudogene TRBV3-2) and J is TRBJ2-2, with D maybe TRBD2 (6 bases). Trimming cost V 6 bases and J 5 bases, with 10 bases left between them. The germline V gene has CDR1 LGHDT and CDR2 YNNKEL (reference sequence). CDR3 length: 13 amino acids.